The 18 T cell receptor beta chains below come from one sample, sequenced in a study of cytomegalovirus exposure and HLA in healthy donors. The primer mix had 60 Vbeta and 13 Jbeta primers. Clones were sequenced by immunoSEQ multiplex PCR, and TCRdb holds only the in-frame ones, with some missing. The repertoire holds about 140,000 clones, with around three quarters as singletons. The sample consisted of PBMCs. These receptors originate from a male donor in good health and CMV-seronegative.

This chain joins TRBV18 and TRBJ2-3; D call uncertain. V gave up 3 bases and J gave up 1 base, with 8 bases separating them. The CDR3 runs to 14 residues. Germline V gene data show CDR1 as KGHSH and CDR2 as LQKENI. The DNA of the CDR3 is TGTGCCAGCTCACCGAACTTTGGCACAGATACGCAGTATTTT. Protein: CASSPNFGTDTQYF.

The table lists this clone with a few counts. The chain is built from TRBV14 and TRBJ1-2; 8 bases fit TRBD1. With V trimmed by 4 bases and J by 7 bases, 8 bases remained unmatched. The CDR3 has 14 amino acids. Germline V lookup: CDR1 SGHDN, CDR2 FVKESK. CDR3 region: CASSLEDRESGYTF. CDR3 bases: TGTGCCAGCAGCCTCGAGGACAGGGAAAGTGGCTACACCTTC.

The chain recombines TRBV11-2 with TRBJ1-2; possibly TRBD1 for D (5 bases). Trimming took off 5 bases at V and 4 bases at J, with 11 bases between the two ends. CDR3 length equals 13 residues. CDR1 SGHAT and CDR2 FQNNGV come from the germline V gene. CDR3 amino acids: CASSPSGGYGYTF. The CDR3 region has the DNA TGTGCCAGCAGCCCCAGCGGGGGCTATGGCTACACCTTC.

This clone came up a few times. The chain joins TRBV5-1 to TRBJ2-5; 7 bases match TRBD2. Germline V CDR1 and CDR2: SGHRS, YFSETQ. V shed 2 bases and J 4 bases; nucleotides not matched to a gene: 2. The CDR3 extends over 13 amino acids. The CDR3 sequence is CASSLRTRETQYF. CDR3 DNA: TGCGCCAGCAGCTTAAGGACTAGAGAGACCCAGTACTTC.

The CDR3 bases are TGTGCCTGGGATCAGGGGGCCTATGGCTACACCTTC. It translates to CAWDQGAYGYTF. The V and J genes are TRBV30 and TRBJ1-2; 8 nucleotides align to TRBD1. CDR1 GTSNPN and CDR2 SVGIG come from the germline V gene (reference sequence). V dropped 5 bases and J dropped 4; count of bases not matched to a gene: 3. The CDR3 has 12 residues.

This chain connects TRBV7-9 to TRBJ2-5; D is possibly TRBD2 (5 bases). The V gene lost 0 bases and the J gene lost 5 bases, with 13 bases spanning the gap. The CDR3 sequence is 15 residues long. Germline CDR1 reads SEHNR; CDR2 reads FQNEAQ (reference sequence). In nucleotides, the CDR3 is TGTGCCAGCAGCTTAGCTGTCACAGCGGAGGAGACCCAGTACTTC. Translated, it gives CASSLAVTAEETQYF.

The rearrangement links TRBV7-3 to TRBJ2-2, with TRBD1 identical over 9 bases. The CDR3 covers 18 residues. Germline CDR1 SGHTA, CDR2 FQGTGA. The J segment lost 5 bases and the V segment lost 5 bases, leaving 15 bases of the junction unmatched. In DNA form, the CDR3 reads TGTGCCAGCAGCCCAGGGAGGGGGGGACAGGGACGTACCGGGGAGCTGTTTTTT. Encoded protein: CASSPGRGGQGRTGELFF. The variable domain in full, with the rest retrieved from reference TRBV7-3 and TRBJ2-2, is GAGVSQTPSNKVTEKGKYVELRCDPISGHTALYWYRQSLGQGPEFLIYFQGTGAADDSGLPNDRFFAVRPEGSVSTLKIQRTERGDSAVYLCASSPGRGGQGRTGELFFGEGSRLTVL.

In this sample, this clone turned up a few times. The genes are TRBV2 and TRBJ2-5; TRBD2 is a possible D gene (5 bases). The V gene's germline CDR1 is SNHLY and CDR2 FYNNEI. This CDR3 is 14 amino acids long. Trimming cost V 1 base and J 6 bases, with 12 bases left between them. The CDR3 here is CASSEDRPSKTQYF. CDR3 in DNA: TGTGCCAGCAGTGAAGATCGACCTAGCAAGACCCAGTACTTC. Full variable domain (outside the CDR3, taken from reference TRBV2 and TRBJ2-5): EPEVTQTPSHQVTQMGQEVILRCVPISNHLYFYWYRQILGQKVEFLVSFYNNEISEKSEIFDDQFSVERPDGSNFTLKIRSTKLEDSAMYFCASSEDRPSKTQYFGPGTRLLVL.

This clone occurred a few times. The chain links TRBV4-3 to TRBJ1-1; 10 nucleotides line up with TRBD1. This CDR3 spans 19 amino acids. Looked up from germline, CDR1 is LGHNA and CDR2 is YSLEER. The J segment lost 4 bases and the V segment lost 0 bases, leaving 14 bases of the junction unmatched. The CDR3 nucleotides read TGCGCCAGCAGCCAAGATCTTGACGGGACAGGGGCGTACGGCACTGAAGCTTTCTTT. It is translated as CASSQDLDGTGAYGTEAFF.

The chain recombines TRBV6-5 with TRBJ2-7; 10 nucleotides line up with TRBD2. The CDR3 is 15 amino acids. V shed 6 bases, J shed 3 bases, and the junction held 8 bases outside the gene matches. Germline V lookup: CDR1 MNHEY, CDR2 SVGAGI. CDR3 bases: TGTGCCAGCAGATACACCGGGACTAGCGTCTACGAGCAGTACTTC. Amino acids: CASRYTGTSVYEQYF.

The rearrangement joins TRBV9 to TRBJ1-1; weak D call: TRBD1 (5 bases). The CDR3 is made up of 15 amino acids. Between the trimmed V and J ends, which lost 4 bases and 0 bases, there was a span of 13 bases. CDR1 SGDLS and CDR2 YYNGEE come from the germline V gene. CDR3 DNA sequence: TGTGCCAGCAGCACCGGGGGGAGGATGAACACTGAAGCTTTCTTT. This encodes CASSTGGRMNTEAFF.

The rearrangement links TRBV28 to TRBJ2-3; D may be TRBD1 (8 bases). Germline loops: CDR1 MDHEN, CDR2 SYDVKM. V lost 2 bases and J lost 5, with 26 bases in between. This CDR3 is built from 19 residues. The CDR3 DNA reads as TGTGCCAGCAGTTTAGGGACAGGATATCTTGGGGGCGGGGGAGATACGCAGTATTTT. This gives the protein CASSLGTGYLGGGGDTQYF.

The V call is TRBV7-3, the J call TRBJ2-1; D not certain. Per germline, CDR1 SGHTA and CDR2 FQGTGA. The V and J ends lost 2 bases and 4 bases respectively, with 6 bases between them. CDR3 length equals 13 residues. CDR3 in amino acids: CASSLAQYNEQFF. As DNA, the CDR3 is TGTGCCAGCAGCTTAGCACAGTACAATGAGCAGTTCTTC.

The V and J genes are TRBV4-1 and TRBJ1-2; TRBD1 might be the D (5 bases). V lost 3 bases to trimming and J lost 6 bases, with 14 bases between them. The V gene's germline CDR1 is MGHRA and CDR2 YSYEKL. The CDR3 sequence is 14 residues long. DNA of the CDR3: TGCGCCAGCAGCCAGGTCAGGCAGGGCAATGGCTACACCTTC. Translation: CASSQVRQGNGYTF.

The rearrangement joins TRBV10-3 to TRBJ2-2, with a weak D call TRBD1 (5 bases). The CDR3 length is 17 residues. Trimming removed 0 bases from V and 3 bases from J, with 14 bases in between. Germline CDR1 is ENHRY and CDR2 is SYGVKD. This CDR3 reads CAISESRAGWDTGELFF. CDR3 DNA sequence: TGTGCCATCAGTGAGTCAAGGGCAGGGTGGGACACCGGGGAGCTGTTTTTT.

The chain links TRBV4-3 to TRBJ2-5; TRBD1 matches 9 bases. Trimming cost V 1 base and J 4 bases; bases outside gene matches: 7. Germline assignment: CDR1 LGHNA and CDR2 YSLEER. The CDR3 extends over 16 amino acids. CDR3 sequence: CASSQVSGTGSETQYF. CDR3 nucleotide sequence: TGCGCCAGCAGCCAAGTGAGCGGGACAGGGTCAGAGACCCAGTACTTC.

The chain employs TRBV2 and TRBJ1-2, with 9 bases identical to TRBD1. Germline V gene lookup returns CDR1 SNHLY and CDR2 FYNNEI. The CDR3 is 13 amino acids. V dropped 9 bases and J dropped 4; count of bases not matched to a gene: 6. The CDR3 region is CASSGQGLYGYTF. The CDR3 region has the DNA TGTGCCAGTTCGGGACAGGGCCTCTATGGCTACACCTTC.

The chain has TRBV7-9 and TRBJ2-7, with D possibly TRBD2 on 6 matching bases. Trimming left V 4 bases short and J 2 bases short, with 15 bases between. This CDR3 is built from 15 residues. CDR1 SEHNR and CDR2 FQNEAQ come from the germline V gene (reference sequence). The CDR3 region has the DNA TGTGCCAGCAGCTCGGACCGAGGAGGGGCCTACGAGCAGTACTTC. Its protein product is CASSSDRGGAYEQYF. Complete variable domain (other parts from reference TRBV7-9 and TRBJ2-7): DTGVSQNPRHKITKRGQNVTFRCDPISEHNRLYWYRQTLGQGPEFLTYFQNEAQLEKSRLLSDRFSAERPKGSFSTLEIQRTEQGDSAMYLCASSSDRGGAYEQYFGPGTRLTVT.